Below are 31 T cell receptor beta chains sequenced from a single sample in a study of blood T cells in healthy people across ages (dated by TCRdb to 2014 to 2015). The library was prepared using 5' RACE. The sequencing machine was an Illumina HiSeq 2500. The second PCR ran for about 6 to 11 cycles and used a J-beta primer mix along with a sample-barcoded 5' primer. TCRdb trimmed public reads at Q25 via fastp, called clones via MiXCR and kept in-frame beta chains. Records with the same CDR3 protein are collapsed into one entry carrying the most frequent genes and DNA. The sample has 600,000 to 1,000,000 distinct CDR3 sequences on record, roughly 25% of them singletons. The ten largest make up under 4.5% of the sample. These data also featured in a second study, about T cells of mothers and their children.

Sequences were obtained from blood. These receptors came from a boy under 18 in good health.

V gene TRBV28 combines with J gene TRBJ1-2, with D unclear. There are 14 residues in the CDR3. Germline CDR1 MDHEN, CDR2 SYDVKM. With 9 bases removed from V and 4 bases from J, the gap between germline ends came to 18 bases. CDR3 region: CASHSGLPLYGYTF. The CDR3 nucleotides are TGTGCCAGTCATTCGGGTCTACCTCTCTATGGCTACACCTTC.

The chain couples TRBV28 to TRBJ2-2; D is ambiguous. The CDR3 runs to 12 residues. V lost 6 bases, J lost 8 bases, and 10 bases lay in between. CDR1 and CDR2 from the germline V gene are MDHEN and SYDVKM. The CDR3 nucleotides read TGTGCCAGCAGATCCCTCTCGGGGGAGCTGTTTTTT. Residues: CASRSLSGELFF.

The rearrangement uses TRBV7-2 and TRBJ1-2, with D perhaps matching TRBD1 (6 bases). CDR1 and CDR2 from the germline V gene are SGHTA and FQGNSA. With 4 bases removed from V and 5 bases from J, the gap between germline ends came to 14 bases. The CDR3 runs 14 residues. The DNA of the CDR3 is TGTGCCAGCAGCTCTGACAGGAGGTTATATGGCTACACCTTC. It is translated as CASSSDRRLYGYTF.

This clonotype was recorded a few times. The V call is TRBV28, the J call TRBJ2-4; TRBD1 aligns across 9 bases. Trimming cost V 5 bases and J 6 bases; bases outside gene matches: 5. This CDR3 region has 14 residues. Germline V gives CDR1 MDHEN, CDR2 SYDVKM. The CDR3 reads CASSRTGATNIQYF. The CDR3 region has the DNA TGTGCCAGCAGTCGGACAGGGGCGACAAACATTCAGTACTTC.

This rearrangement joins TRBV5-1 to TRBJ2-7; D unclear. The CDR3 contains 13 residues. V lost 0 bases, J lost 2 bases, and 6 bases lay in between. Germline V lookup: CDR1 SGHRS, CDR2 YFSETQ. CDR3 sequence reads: CASSLEPPYEQYF. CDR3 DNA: TGCGCCAGCAGCTTGGAGCCTCCCTACGAGCAGTACTTC.

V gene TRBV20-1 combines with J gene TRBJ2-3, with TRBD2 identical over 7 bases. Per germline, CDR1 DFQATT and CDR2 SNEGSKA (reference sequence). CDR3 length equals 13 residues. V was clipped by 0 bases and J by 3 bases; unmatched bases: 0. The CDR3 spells CSAREAGTDTQYF. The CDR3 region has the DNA TGCAGTGCTAGAGAAGCGGGAACAGATACGCAGTATTTT.

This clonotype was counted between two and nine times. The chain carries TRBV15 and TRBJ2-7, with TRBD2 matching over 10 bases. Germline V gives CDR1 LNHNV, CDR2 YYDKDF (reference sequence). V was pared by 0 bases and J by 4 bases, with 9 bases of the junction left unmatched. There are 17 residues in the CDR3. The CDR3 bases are TGTGCCACCAGCAGAGATCTGAGCGGGAGGGCCTCGTACGAGCAGTACTTC. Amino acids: CATSRDLSGRASYEQYF.

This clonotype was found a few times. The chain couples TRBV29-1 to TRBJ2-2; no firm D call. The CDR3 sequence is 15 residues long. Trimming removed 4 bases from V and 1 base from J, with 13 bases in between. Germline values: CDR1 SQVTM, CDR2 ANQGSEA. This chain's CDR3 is CSVAGSQMNTGELFF. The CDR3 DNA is TGCAGCGTTGCAGGATCCCAGATGAACACCGGGGAGCTGTTTTTT.

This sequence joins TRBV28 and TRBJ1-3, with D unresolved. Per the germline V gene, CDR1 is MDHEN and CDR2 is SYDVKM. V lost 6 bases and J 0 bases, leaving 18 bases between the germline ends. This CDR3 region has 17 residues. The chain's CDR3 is CASSPIPGVSSGNTIYF. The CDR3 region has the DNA TGTGCCAGCAGCCCAATACCCGGGGTGAGCTCTGGAAACACCATATATTTT.

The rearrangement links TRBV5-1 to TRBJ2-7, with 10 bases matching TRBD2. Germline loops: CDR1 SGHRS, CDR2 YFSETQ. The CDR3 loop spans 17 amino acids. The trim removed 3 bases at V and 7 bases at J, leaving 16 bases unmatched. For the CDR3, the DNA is TGCGCCAGCAGCTCCGAGACAGGGCTAGCGGGAGCCGGAGAGCAGTACTTC. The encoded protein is CASSSETGLAGAGEQYF.

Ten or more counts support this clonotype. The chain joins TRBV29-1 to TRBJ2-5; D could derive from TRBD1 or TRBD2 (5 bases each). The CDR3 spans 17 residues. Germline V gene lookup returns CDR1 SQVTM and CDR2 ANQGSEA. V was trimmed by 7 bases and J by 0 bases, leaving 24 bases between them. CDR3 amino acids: CSAPQDVPGHYQETQYF. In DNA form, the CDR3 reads TGCAGCGCTCCACAAGATGTCCCGGGGCACTACCAAGAGACCCAGTACTTC.

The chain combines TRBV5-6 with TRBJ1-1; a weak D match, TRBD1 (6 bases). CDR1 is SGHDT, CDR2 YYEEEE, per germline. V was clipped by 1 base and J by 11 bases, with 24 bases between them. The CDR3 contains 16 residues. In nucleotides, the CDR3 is TGTGCCAGCAGCTTGTTCTCAGGGGTGGTTCGGGCGGATGCTTTCTTT. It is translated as CASSLFSGVVRADAFF.

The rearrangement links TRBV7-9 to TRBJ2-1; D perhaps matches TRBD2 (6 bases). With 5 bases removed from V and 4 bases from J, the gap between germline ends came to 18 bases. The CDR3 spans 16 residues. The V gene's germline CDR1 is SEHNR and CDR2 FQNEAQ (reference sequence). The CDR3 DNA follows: TGTGCCAGCAGCGGACCGGGACTCACGACTTACAATGAGCAGTTCTTC. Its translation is CASSGPGLTTYNEQFF.

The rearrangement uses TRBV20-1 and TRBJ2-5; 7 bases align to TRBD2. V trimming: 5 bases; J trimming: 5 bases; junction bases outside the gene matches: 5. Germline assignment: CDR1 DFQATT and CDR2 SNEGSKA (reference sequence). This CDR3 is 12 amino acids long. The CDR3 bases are TGCAGTGCTCCTAGCGGTTGGGAGACCCAGTACTTC. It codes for CSAPSGWETQYF.

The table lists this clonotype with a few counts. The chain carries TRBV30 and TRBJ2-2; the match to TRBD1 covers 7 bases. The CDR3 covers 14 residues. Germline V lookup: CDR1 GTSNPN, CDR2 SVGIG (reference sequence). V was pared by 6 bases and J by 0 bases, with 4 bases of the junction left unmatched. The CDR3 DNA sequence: TGTGCCTGCCGGGACAGCCCGAACACCGGGGAGCTGTTTTTT. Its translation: CACRDSPNTGELFF. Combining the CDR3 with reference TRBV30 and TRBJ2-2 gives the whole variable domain SQTIHQWPATLVQPVGSPLSLECTVEGTSNPNLYWYRQAAGRGLQLLFYSVGIGQISSEVPQNLSASRPQDRQFILSSKKLLLSDSGFYLCACRDSPNTGELFFGEGSRLTVL.

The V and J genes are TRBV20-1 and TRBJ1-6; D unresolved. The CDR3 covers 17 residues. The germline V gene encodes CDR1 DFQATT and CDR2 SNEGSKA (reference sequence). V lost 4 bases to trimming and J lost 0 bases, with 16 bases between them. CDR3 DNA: TGCAGTGCTAATACTCGGTGGGGAGGCTCCTATAATTCACCCCTCCACTTT. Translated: CSANTRWGGSYNSPLHF.

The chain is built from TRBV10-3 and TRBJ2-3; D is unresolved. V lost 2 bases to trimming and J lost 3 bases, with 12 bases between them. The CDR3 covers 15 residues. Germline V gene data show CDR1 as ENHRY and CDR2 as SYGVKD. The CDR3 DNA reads TGTGCCATCAGTGAGGGCAGCTCAACGACAGATACGCAGTATTTT. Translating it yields CAISEGSSTTDTQYF.

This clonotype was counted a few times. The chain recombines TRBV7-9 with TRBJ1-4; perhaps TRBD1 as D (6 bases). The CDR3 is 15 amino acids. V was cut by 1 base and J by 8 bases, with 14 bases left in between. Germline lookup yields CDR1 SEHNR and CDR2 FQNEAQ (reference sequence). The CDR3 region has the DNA TGTGCCAGCAGCTTAGGAGACAGGTCGGGCGAAAAACTGTTTTTT. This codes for CASSLGDRSGEKLFF. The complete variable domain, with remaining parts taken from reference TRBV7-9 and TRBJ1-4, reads DTGVSQNPRHKITKRGQNVTFRCDPISEHNRLYWYRQTLGQGPEFLTYFQNEAQLEKSRLLSDRFSAERPKGSFSTLEIQRTEQGDSAMYLCASSLGDRSGEKLFFGSGTQLSVL.

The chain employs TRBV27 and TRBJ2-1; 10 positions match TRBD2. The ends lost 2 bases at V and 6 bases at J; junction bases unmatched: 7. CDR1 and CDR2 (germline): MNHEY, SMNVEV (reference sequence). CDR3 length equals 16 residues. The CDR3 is CASSLMGSGRLNEQFF. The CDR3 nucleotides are TGTGCCAGCAGTTTAATGGGTAGCGGGAGGCTCAATGAGCAGTTCTTC.

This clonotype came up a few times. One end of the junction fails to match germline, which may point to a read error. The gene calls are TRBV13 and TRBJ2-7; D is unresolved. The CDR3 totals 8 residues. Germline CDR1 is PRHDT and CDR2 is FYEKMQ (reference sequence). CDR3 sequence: CASSLPRF. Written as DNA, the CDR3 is TGTGCCAGCAGTTTGCCTCGGTTC.

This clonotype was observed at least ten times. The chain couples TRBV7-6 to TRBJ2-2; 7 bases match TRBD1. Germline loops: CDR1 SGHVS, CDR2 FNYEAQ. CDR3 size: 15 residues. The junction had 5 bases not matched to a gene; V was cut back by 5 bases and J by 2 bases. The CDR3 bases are TGTGCCAGCAGCGTGGACAGGACCAACACCGGGGAGCTGTTTTTT. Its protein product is CASSVDRTNTGELFF.

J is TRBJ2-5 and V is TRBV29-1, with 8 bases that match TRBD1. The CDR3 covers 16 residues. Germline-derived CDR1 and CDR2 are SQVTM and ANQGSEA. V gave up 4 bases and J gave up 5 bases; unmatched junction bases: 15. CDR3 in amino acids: CSVVQGAPLKSETQYF. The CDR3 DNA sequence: TGCAGCGTTGTCCAGGGGGCGCCCCTAAAGAGCGAGACCCAGTACTTC.

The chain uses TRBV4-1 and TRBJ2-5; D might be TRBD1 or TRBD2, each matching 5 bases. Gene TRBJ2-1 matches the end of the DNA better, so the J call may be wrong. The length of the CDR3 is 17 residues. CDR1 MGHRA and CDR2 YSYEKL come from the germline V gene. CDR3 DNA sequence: TGCGCCAGCAGCCAAGAGCCCTTAGGGGAGTGGGCGAATGAGCAGTTCTTC. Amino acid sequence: CASSQEPLGEWANEQFF.

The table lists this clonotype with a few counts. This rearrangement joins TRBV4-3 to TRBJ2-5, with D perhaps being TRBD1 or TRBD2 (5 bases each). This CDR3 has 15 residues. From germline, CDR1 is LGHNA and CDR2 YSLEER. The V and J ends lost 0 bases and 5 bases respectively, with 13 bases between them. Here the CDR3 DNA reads TGCGCCAGCAGCCAAGACAGGGAGATGGGGGAGACCCAGTACTTC. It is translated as CASSQDREMGETQYF.

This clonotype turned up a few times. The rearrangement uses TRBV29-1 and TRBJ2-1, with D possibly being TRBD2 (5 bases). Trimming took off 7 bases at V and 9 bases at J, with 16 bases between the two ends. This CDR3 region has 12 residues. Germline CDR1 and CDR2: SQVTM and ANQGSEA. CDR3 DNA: TGCAGCGCCGAGGGTGGGTCAAGTGAGCAGTTCTTC. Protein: CSAEGGSSEQFF.

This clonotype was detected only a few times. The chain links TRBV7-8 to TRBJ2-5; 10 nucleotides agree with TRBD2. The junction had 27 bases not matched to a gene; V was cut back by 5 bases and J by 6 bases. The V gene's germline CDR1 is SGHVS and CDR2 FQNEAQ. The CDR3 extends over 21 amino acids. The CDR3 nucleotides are TGTGCCAGCAGCGACTTCCCTTTTGCAGCGGGAGGGACTACTTTCCCGAAGACCCAGTACTTC. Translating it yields CASSDFPFAAGGTTFPKTQYF.

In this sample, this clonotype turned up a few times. The CDR3 is CASSSSGTSVNEQFF. CDR3 coding DNA: TGTGCCAGCAGCTCGTCCGGGACTTCTGTTAATGAGCAGTTCTTC. The gene calls are TRBV7-9 and TRBJ2-1; D may be TRBD2 (6 bases). The germline CDR1 and CDR2 sequences are SEHNR and FQNEAQ (reference sequence). The CDR3 is made up of 15 amino acids. V was pared by 4 bases and J by 7 bases, with 17 bases between. Full variable domain (rest looked up from reference TRBV7-9 and TRBJ2-1): DTGVSQNPRHKITKRGQNVTFRCDPISEHNRLYWYRQTLGQGPEFLTYFQNEAQLEKSRLLSDRFSAERPKGSFSTLEIQRTEQGDSAMYLCASSSSGTSVNEQFFGPGTRLTVL.

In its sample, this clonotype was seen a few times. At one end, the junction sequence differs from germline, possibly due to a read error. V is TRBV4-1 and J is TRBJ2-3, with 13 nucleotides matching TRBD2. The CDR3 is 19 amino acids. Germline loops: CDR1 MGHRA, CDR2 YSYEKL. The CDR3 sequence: CASSQDLGLAGSRTGTQYF. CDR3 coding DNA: TGCGCCAGCAGCCAAGATTTGGGACTAGCGGGATCCCGCACAGGTACGCAGTATTTT.

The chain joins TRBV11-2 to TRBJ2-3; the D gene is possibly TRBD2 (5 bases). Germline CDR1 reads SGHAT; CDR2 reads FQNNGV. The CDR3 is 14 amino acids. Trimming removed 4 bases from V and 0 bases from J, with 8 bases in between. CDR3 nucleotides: TGTGCCAGCAGCTACCTAGCCAGCACAGATACGCAGTATTTT. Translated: CASSYLASTDTQYF.

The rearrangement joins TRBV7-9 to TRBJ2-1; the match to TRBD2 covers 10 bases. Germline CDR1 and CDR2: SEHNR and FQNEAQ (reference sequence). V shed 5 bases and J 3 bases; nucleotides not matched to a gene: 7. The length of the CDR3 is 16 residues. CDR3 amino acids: CASSPVGLALYNEQFF. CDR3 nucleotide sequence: TGTGCCAGCAGCCCCGTGGGACTAGCGCTCTACAATGAGCAGTTCTTC.

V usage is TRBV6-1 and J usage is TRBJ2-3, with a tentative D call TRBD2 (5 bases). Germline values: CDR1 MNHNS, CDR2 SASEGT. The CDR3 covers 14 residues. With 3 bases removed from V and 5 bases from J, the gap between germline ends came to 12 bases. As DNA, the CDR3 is TGTGCCAGCAGTGAGTTAGGAGGAGGAGATACGCAGTATTTT. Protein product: CASSELGGGDTQYF.